This T cell receptor (beta chain) originates from a study of technical replicates of blood from a handful of donors. The V gene's germline CDR1 is SEHNR and CDR2 FQNEAQ (reference sequence). V was cut by 5 bases and J by 0 bases, with 12 bases left in between. The CDR3 covers 15 residues. Repertoires were generated with immunoSEQ multiplex PCR, while TCRdb's copy carries only in-frame clones and drops some. The sample lists some 94,000 clones, less than 96% occurring once. What was sequenced was T cells isolated from PBMCs. V usage is TRBV7-9 and J usage is TRBJ2-3, with D possibly being TRBD1 (5 bases). This sequence originates from a human donor in good health. The CDR3: CASSPPGISTDTQYF. The CDR3 region has the DNA TGTGCCAGCAGCCCGCCAGGGATTAGCACAGATACGCAGTATTTT.